The 9 T cell receptor beta chains in this list originate from one sample, sequenced in a study of technical replicates of blood from a few donors. The repertoire was sequenced with immunoSEQ multiplex PCR; TCRdb's copy has only in-frame clones and lacks some. The sample contains approximately 76,000 clones, 65% to 90% of which appear only once. The sample comprised PBMCs. These receptors came from a human donor in good health. Some clones in this sample may be carry-over from other donors' samples.

This chain uses TRBV6-1 with TRBJ1-5; D remains unclear. The CDR3 consists of 11 residues. The germline V gene encodes CDR1 MNHNS and CDR2 SASEGT. Trimming left V 10 bases short and J 7 bases short, with 11 bases between. This CDR3 is CATAAIQPQHF. CDR3 DNA sequence: TGTGCCACAGCGGCGATCCAGCCCCAGCATTTT.

This rearrangement joins TRBV13 to TRBJ1-2; D gene ambiguous. With 1 base removed from V and 8 bases from J, the gap between germline ends came to 8 bases. This CDR3 has 12 residues. Germline V gene sequence: CDR1 PRHDT, CDR2 FYEKMQ (reference sequence). The CDR3 spells CASSLEPQGYTF. The DNA of the CDR3 is TGTGCCAGCAGCTTAGAGCCACAGGGCTACACCTTC. The full variable domain, completed using reference TRBV13 and TRBJ1-2, is AAGVIQSPRHLIKEKRETATLKCYPIPRHDTVYWYQQGPGQDPQFLISFYEKMQSDKGSIPDRFSAQQFSDYHSELNMSSLELGDSALYFCASSLEPQGYTFGSGTRLTVV.

This chain uses TRBV5-4 with TRBJ2-7, with 10 bases that match TRBD2. V lost 4 bases, J lost 0 bases, and 4 bases stayed unmatched. Germline lookup yields CDR1 SGHNT and CDR2 YYREEE (reference sequence). The CDR3 is 15 amino acids. The chain's CDR3 is CASSPSGSSSYEQYF. DNA of the CDR3: TGTGCCAGCAGCCCTAGCGGGAGTTCCTCCTACGAGCAGTACTTC.

The genes are TRBV4-1 and TRBJ2-3; 14 bases are shared with TRBD2. The CDR3 is 14 amino acids. Germline V gene data show CDR1 as MGHRA and CDR2 as YSYEKL. Trimming cost V 8 bases and J 4 bases; bases outside gene matches: 2. The CDR3 is CASGTSGGPDTQYF. The CDR3 nucleotides read TGCGCCAGCGGGACTAGCGGGGGCCCAGATACGCAGTATTTT.

CDR3 in amino acids: CASSPPGDPDTQYF. CDR3 nucleotide sequence: TGTGCCAGCTCACCACCGGGCGACCCAGATACGCAGTATTTT. This chain links TRBV18 with TRBJ2-3; no reliable D call. The germline V and J ends were trimmed by 0 bases and 4 bases, with 8 bases remaining between them. There are 14 residues in the CDR3. In germline, CDR1 is KGHSH, CDR2 LQKENI.

The rearrangement joins TRBV7-2 to TRBJ1-1; D may be TRBD1 (6 bases). Trimming left V 8 bases short and J 1 base short, with 14 bases between. The germline CDR1 and CDR2 sequences are SGHTA and FQGNSA. The CDR3 has 14 amino acids. Here the CDR3 DNA reads TGTGCCAGCCGGGGGGGGGCGAGGAACACTGAAGCTTTCTTT. Translation gives CASRGGARNTEAFF.

CDR3 protein: CASSMPQGAGNQPQHF. CDR3 nucleotides: TGTGCCAGTAGTATGCCACAGGGGGCGGGCAATCAGCCCCAGCATTTT. The chain joins TRBV19 to TRBJ1-5; 9 bases fit TRBD1. The germline V gene encodes CDR1 LNHDA and CDR2 SQIVND (reference sequence). The CDR3 spans 16 residues. The V and J ends lost 3 bases and 2 bases, in that order; junction bases with no gene match: 5.

This chain connects TRBV7-2 to TRBJ2-7; TRBD1 aligns across 8 bases. V lost 6 bases and J lost 3; bases outside the gene matches: 7. Germline CDR1 and CDR2: SGHTA and FQGNSA. The CDR3 has 14 residues. The CDR3 DNA sequence: TGTGCCAGCAGTCCCACAGGGGGGAACTACGAGCAGTACTTC. Its translation is CASSPTGGNYEQYF.

The chain has TRBV5-6 and TRBJ2-7; maybe TRBD1 (6 bases). CDR1 is SGHDT, CDR2 YYEEEE, per germline. The CDR3 is made up of 12 amino acids. V shed 1 base and J shed 8 bases, with 10 bases lying between them. The CDR3 region is CASSLTGKQQYF. CDR3 nucleotides: TGTGCCAGCAGCTTGACAGGGAAACAGCAGTACTTC.